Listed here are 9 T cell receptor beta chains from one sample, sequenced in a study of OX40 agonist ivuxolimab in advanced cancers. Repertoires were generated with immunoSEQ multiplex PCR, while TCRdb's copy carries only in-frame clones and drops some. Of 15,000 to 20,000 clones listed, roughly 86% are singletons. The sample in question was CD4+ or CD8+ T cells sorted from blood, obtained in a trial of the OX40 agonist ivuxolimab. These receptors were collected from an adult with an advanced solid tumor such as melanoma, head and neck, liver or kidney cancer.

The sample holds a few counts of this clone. Written as DNA, the CDR3 is TGTGCCAGCAGTCTTAGGACAGGGGGCACTGAAGCTTTCTTT. Protein: CASSLRTGGTEAFF. This chain connects TRBV6-1 to TRBJ1-1; TRBD1 agrees at 10 bases. Germline CDR1 reads MNHNS; CDR2 reads SASEGT. V lost 5 bases and J lost 4; bases outside the gene matches: 4. This CDR3 has 14 residues.

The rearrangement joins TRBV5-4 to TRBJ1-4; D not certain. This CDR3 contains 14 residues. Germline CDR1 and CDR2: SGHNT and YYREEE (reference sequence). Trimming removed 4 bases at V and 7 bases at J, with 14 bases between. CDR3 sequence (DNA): TGTGCCAGCAGCGACCCTAGCGGTGGTGAAAAACTGTTTTTT. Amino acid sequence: CASSDPSGGEKLFF.

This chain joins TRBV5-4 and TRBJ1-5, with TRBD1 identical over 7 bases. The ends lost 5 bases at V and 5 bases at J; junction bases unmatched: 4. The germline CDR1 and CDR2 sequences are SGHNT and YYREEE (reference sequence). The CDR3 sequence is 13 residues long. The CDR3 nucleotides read TGTGCCAGCAGTACTGACAGGGATCAGCCCCAGCATTTT. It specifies CASSTDRDQPQHF. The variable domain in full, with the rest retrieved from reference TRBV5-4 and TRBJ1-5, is ETGVTQSPTHLIKTRGQQVTLRCSSQSGHNTVSWYQQALGQGPQFIFQYYREEENGRGNFPPRFSGLQFPNYSSELNVNALELDDSALYLCASSTDRDQPQHFGDGTRLSIL.

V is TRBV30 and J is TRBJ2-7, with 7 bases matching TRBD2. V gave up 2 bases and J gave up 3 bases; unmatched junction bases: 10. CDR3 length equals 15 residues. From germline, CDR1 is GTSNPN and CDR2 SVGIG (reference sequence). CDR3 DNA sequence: TGTGCCTGGAGTTGGAGTGGCGGGGGTAACTACGAGCAGTACTTC. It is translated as CAWSWSGGGNYEQYF.

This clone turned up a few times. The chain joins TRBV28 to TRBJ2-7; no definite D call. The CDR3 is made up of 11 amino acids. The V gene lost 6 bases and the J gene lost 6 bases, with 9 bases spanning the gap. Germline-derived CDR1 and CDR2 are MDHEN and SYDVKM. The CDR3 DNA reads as TGTGCCAGCAGCCCAGGACGCGAGCAGTACTTC. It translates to CASSPGREQYF.

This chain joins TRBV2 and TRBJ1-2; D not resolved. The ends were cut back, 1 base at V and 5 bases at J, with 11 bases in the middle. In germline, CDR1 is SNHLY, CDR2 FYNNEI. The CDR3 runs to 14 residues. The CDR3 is CASSEGGTGYGYTF. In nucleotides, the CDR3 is TGTGCCAGCAGTGAAGGGGGAACTGGGTATGGCTACACCTTC.

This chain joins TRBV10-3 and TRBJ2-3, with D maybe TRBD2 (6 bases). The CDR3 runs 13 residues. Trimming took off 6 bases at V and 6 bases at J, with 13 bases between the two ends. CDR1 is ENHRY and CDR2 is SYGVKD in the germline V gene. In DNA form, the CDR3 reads TGTGCCATCAGCGGGGACTTCAGGGATACGCAGTATTTT. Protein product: CAISGDFRDTQYF.

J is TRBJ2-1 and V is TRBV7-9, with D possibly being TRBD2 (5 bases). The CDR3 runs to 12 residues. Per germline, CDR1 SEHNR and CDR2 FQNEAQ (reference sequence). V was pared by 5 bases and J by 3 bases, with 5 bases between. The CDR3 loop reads CASSRDYNEQFF. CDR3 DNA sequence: TGTGCCAGCAGCCGGGACTACAATGAGCAGTTCTTC.

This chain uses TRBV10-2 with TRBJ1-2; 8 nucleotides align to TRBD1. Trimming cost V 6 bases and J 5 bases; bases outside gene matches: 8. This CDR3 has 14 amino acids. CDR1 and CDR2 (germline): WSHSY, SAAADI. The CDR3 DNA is TGCGCCAGCAGCTGGCAGGGGGCCGTGTATGGCTACACCTTC. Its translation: CASSWQGAVYGYTF.